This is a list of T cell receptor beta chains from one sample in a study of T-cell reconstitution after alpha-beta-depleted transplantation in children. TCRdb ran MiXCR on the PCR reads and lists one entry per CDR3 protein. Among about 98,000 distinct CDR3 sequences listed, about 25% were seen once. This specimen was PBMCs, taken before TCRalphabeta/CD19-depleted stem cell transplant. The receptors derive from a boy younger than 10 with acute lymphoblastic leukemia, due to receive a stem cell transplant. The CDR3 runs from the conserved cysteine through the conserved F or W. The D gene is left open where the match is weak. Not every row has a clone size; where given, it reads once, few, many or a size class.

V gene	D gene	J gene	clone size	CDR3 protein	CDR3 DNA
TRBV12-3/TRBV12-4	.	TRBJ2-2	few	CASSHGTHNGELFF	TGTGCCAGCAGTCACGGGACCCATAACGGGGAGCTGTTTTTT
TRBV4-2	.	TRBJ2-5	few	CASSGLAEGDETQYF	TGTGCCAGCAGCGGGCTAGCGGAGGGGGATGAGACCCAGTACTTC
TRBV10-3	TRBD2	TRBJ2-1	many	CAILGSGSREQFF	TGTGCCATCCTGGGGAGCGGGAGTCGGGAGCAGTTCTTC
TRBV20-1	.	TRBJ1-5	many	CSAREEEGSGQPQHF	TGCAGTGCTAGAGAGGAGGAGGGGAGCGGTCAGCCCCAGCATTTT
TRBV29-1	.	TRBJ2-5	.	CSVGQHTQETQYF	TGCAGCGTTGGCCAGCACACGCAAGAGACCCAGTACTTC
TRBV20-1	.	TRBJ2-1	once	CSARLDYNEQFF	TGCAGTGCTAGACTAGATTACAATGAGCAGTTCTTC
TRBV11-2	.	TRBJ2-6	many	CASSQRGATGSGANVLTF	TGTGCCAGCAGCCAGAGGGGGGCTACTGGATCTGGGGCCAACGTCCTGACTTTC
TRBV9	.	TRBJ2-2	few	CASSVSPPRERPGELFF	TGTGCCAGCAGCGTATCCCCCCCCCGGGAGCGCCCCGGGGAGCTGTTTTTT
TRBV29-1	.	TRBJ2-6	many	CSVDDSLSGANVLTF	TGCAGCGTCGATGACAGTCTCTCTGGGGCCAACGTCCTGACTTTC
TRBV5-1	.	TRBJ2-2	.	CASRSRLTGELFF	TGCGCCAGCAGATCCCGGTTAACCGGGGAGCTGTTTTTT
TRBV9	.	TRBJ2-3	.	CASSLSGSADTQYF	TGTGCCAGCAGCCTCTCGGGGTCCGCAGATACGCAGTATTTT
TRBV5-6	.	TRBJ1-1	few	CASNPRGFGLTEAFF	TGTGCCAGCAACCCCAGGGGCTTCGGACTCACTGAAGCTTTCTTT
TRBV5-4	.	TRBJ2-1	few	CASSLGGLTEQFF	TGTGCCAGCAGCTTGGGGGGACTTACCGAGCAGTTCTTC
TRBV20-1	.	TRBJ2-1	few	CSARAVHSYNEQFF	TGCAGTGCTAGAGCTGTACACTCCTACAATGAGCAGTTCTTC
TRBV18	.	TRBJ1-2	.	CASSPDYGYTF	TGTGCCAGCTCACCAGACTATGGCTACACCTTC
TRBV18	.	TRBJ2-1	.	CASSPERDEQFF	TGTGCCAGCTCACCGGAACGAGATGAGCAGTTCTTC
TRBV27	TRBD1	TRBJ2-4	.	CASSLSGTGNNIQYF	TGTGCCAGCAGTTTATCCGGGACAGGGAATAACATTCAGTACTTC
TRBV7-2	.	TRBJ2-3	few	CASSLDVDTQYF	TGTGCCAGCAGCTTAGATGTCGATACGCAGTATTTT
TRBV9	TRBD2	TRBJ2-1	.	CASSVESSGGIGEQFF	TGTGCCAGCAGCGTAGAGTCTAGCGGGGGTATCGGTGAGCAGTTCTTC
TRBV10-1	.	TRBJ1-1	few	CASSESNRAGREAFF	TGCGCCAGCAGTGAGTCTAATCGCGCGGGACGGGAAGCTTTCTTT
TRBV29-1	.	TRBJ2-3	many	CSGRRGHTDTQYF	TGCAGCGGACGGCGGGGTCACACAGATACGCAGTATTTT
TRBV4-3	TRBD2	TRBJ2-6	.	CASSPLAGPNSGANVLTF	TGCGCCAGCAGCCCACTAGCGGGACCCAACTCTGGGGCCAACGTCCTGACTTTC
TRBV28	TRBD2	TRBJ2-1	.	CASGGLAGLGRNEQFF	TGTGCCAGCGGAGGACTAGCGGGCCTAGGCCGCAATGAGCAGTTCTTC
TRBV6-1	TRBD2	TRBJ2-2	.	CASGFTGGNTGELFF	TGTGCCAGCGGCTTCACGGGAGGGAACACCGGGGAGCTGTTTTTT
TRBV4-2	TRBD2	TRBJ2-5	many	CASSQVASGGVKETQYF	TGTGCCAGCAGCCAAGTGGCTAGCGGAGGGGTAAAAGAGACCCAGTACTTC
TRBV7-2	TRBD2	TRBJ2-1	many	CASSLASGYYNEQFF	TGTGCCAGCAGCTTAGCTAGCGGGTACTACAATGAGCAGTTCTTC
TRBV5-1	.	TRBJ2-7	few	CASSPSAGGDLRGQYF	TGCGCCAGCAGCCCGAGCGCCGGAGGGGATTTACGAGGGCAGTACTTC